This is a list of T cell receptor beta chains from one sample in a study of identical twins. TCRdb fed the 5' RACE reads into MiXCR, producing one record per CDR3 protein. The sample lists 500,000 to 600,000 distinct CDR3 sequences, roughly a fifth seen once, with about 0.91% in the top ten. This sample also appeared in a second study, on T cells expressing NK-cell markers.

The material sequenced was CD4+ T cells sorted from blood. These receptors all stem from a woman aged 18-35 years in good health. Each CDR3 is given with its conserved first and last residue. The order of the fields is D gene, CDR3 length, V gene, J gene, clone size, CDR3 protein, CDR3 DNA. A D gene is named only where the DNA matches it firmly. Where a row states a size, it is once, few, many or the class of an expanded clone; other rows omit it.

d_call: TRBD1
cdr3_length: 15
v_call: TRBV6-1
j_call: TRBJ1-4
clone_size: .
cdr3_aa: CASSGRDSPNEKLFF
cdr3_nt: TGTGCCAGCAGTGGACGGGACAGCCCTAATGAAAAACTGTTTTTT

d_call: .
cdr3_length: 12
v_call: TRBV6-1
j_call: TRBJ1-5
clone_size: .
cdr3_aa: CASRRSVGPQHF
cdr3_nt: TGTGCCAGCAGACGTAGCGTGGGGCCCCAGCATTTT

d_call: .
cdr3_length: 12
v_call: TRBV10-3
j_call: TRBJ2-1
clone_size: .
cdr3_aa: CAISEYGDEQFF
cdr3_nt: TGTGCCATCAGTGAGTATGGCGATGAGCAGTTCTTC

d_call: TRBD2
cdr3_length: 16
v_call: TRBV20-1
j_call: TRBJ2-1
clone_size: few
cdr3_aa: CSASQGAGGPWDEQFF
cdr3_nt: TGCAGTGCTAGCCAGGGAGCGGGAGGGCCTTGGGATGAGCAGTTCTTC

d_call: TRBD1
cdr3_length: 14
v_call: TRBV5-1
j_call: TRBJ1-1
clone_size: .
cdr3_aa: CASSSGGMNTEAFF
cdr3_nt: TGCGCCAGCAGCTCAGGGGGTATGAACACTGAAGCTTTCTTT

d_call: .
cdr3_length: 16
v_call: TRBV11-2
j_call: TRBJ1-5
clone_size: .
cdr3_aa: CASSSRAGDSNQPQHF
cdr3_nt: TGTGCCAGCAGCTCCAGGGCGGGGGATAGCAATCAGCCCCAGCATTTT

d_call: .
cdr3_length: 13
v_call: TRBV7-9
j_call: TRBJ1-3
clone_size: .
cdr3_aa: CASSSMSENTIYF
cdr3_nt: TGTGCCAGCAGCTCCATGAGTGAAAACACCATATATTTT

d_call: .
cdr3_length: 12
v_call: TRBV20-1
j_call: TRBJ2-5
clone_size: .
cdr3_aa: CSASAGQETQYF
cdr3_nt: TGCAGTGCTTCGGCGGGGCAAGAGACCCAGTACTTC

d_call: .
cdr3_length: 14
v_call: TRBV12-3/TRBV12-4
j_call: TRBJ1-3
clone_size: many
cdr3_aa: CASRQDSSGNTIYF
cdr3_nt: TGTGCCAGCAGGCAGGACAGCTCTGGAAACACCATATATTTT

d_call: .
cdr3_length: 12
v_call: TRBV4-3
j_call: TRBJ2-5
clone_size: few
cdr3_aa: CASSQDRGTQYF
cdr3_nt: TGCGCCAGCAGCCAAGATCGGGGGACCCAGTACTTC

d_call: .
cdr3_length: 11
v_call: TRBV29-1
j_call: TRBJ2-3
clone_size: few
cdr3_aa: CSVANKGTQYF
cdr3_nt: TGCAGCGTCGCCAATAAGGGTACGCAGTATTTT

d_call: .
cdr3_length: 14
v_call: TRBV7-9
j_call: TRBJ2-5
clone_size: .
cdr3_aa: CASSLALATETQYF
cdr3_nt: TGTGCCAGCAGCTTAGCTCTAGCCACAGAGACCCAGTACTTC

d_call: .
cdr3_length: 16
v_call: TRBV7-9
j_call: TRBJ1-1
clone_size: .
cdr3_aa: CASSQSSWGENTEAFF
cdr3_nt: TGTGCCAGCAGCCAGTCATCGTGGGGGGAAAACACTGAAGCTTTCTTT

d_call: .
cdr3_length: 15
v_call: TRBV20-1
j_call: TRBJ2-3
clone_size: .
cdr3_aa: CSAPQGYHGTDTQYF
cdr3_nt: TGCAGTGCTCCACAGGGTTACCATGGCACAGATACGCAGTATTTT

d_call: .
cdr3_length: 14
v_call: TRBV7-9
j_call: TRBJ1-6
clone_size: many
cdr3_aa: CASKNQTGPAPLHF
cdr3_nt: TGTGCCAGCAAGAACCAGACAGGACCTGCTCCCCTCCACTTT

d_call: .
cdr3_length: 13
v_call: TRBV20-1
j_call: TRBJ2-4
clone_size: few
cdr3_aa: CSANTDAKNIQYF
cdr3_nt: TGCAGTGCTAATACAGACGCCAAAAACATTCAGTACTTC

d_call: .
cdr3_length: 15
v_call: TRBV6-1
j_call: TRBJ2-5
clone_size: .
cdr3_aa: CASSQTVGGQETQYF
cdr3_nt: TGTGCCAGCAGTCAGACAGTAGGAGGCCAAGAGACCCAGTACTTC

d_call: TRBD2
cdr3_length: 18
v_call: TRBV12-3/TRBV12-4
j_call: TRBJ2-1
clone_size: few
cdr3_aa: CASSFGVGGGLPYNEQFF
cdr3_nt: TGTGCCAGCAGTTTTGGGGTAGGCGGGGGGCTGCCCTACAATGAGCAGTTCTTC

d_call: TRBD2
cdr3_length: 14
v_call: TRBV20-1
j_call: TRBJ2-1
clone_size: few
cdr3_aa: CSASRASGGGEQFF
cdr3_nt: TGCAGTGCGAGCAGGGCTAGCGGGGGAGGAGAGCAGTTCTTC

d_call: .
cdr3_length: 13
v_call: TRBV12-3/TRBV12-4
j_call: TRBJ1-2
clone_size: few
cdr3_aa: CASSLGFGYGYTF
cdr3_nt: TGTGCCAGCAGTTTGGGGTTCGGGTATGGCTACACCTTC

d_call: .
cdr3_length: 13
v_call: TRBV20-1
j_call: TRBJ2-5
clone_size: .
cdr3_aa: CSARGTSGETQYF
cdr3_nt: TGCAGTGCTAGGGGAACCAGCGGAGAGACCCAGTACTTC

d_call: .
cdr3_length: 11
v_call: TRBV29-1
j_call: TRBJ2-1
clone_size: many
cdr3_aa: CSVDSRREQFF
cdr3_nt: TGCAGCGTTGACAGCCGCAGAGAGCAGTTCTTC

d_call: TRBD1
cdr3_length: 15
v_call: TRBV7-9
j_call: TRBJ1-1
clone_size: few
cdr3_aa: CASSLRQGGNTEAFF
cdr3_nt: TGTGCCAGCAGCTTGAGACAGGGGGGGAACACTGAAGCTTTCTTT

d_call: TRBD1
cdr3_length: 14
v_call: TRBV7-2
j_call: TRBJ1-1
clone_size: .
cdr3_aa: CASSWATGVLEAFF
cdr3_nt: TGTGCCAGCAGCTGGGCCACAGGGGTACTTGAAGCTTTCTTT

d_call: TRBD1
cdr3_length: 15
v_call: TRBV5-1
j_call: TRBJ1-1
clone_size: few
cdr3_aa: CASSLDSGTDTEAFF
cdr3_nt: TGCGCCAGCAGCTTAGACTCCGGGACAGACACTGAAGCTTTCTTT

d_call: .
cdr3_length: 13
v_call: TRBV10-3
j_call: TRBJ2-1
clone_size: .
cdr3_aa: CAISDGVVDEQFF
cdr3_nt: TGTGCCATCAGTGATGGGGTGGTAGATGAGCAGTTCTTC

d_call: .
cdr3_length: 14
v_call: TRBV6-1
j_call: TRBJ1-1
clone_size: few
cdr3_aa: CASSPSGRRTEAFF
cdr3_nt: TGTGCCAGCAGCCCCTCAGGGCGGCGCACTGAAGCTTTCTTT

d_call: .
cdr3_length: 15
v_call: TRBV6-5
j_call: TRBJ1-2
clone_size: .
cdr3_aa: CASSYGRTFGYGYTF
cdr3_nt: TGTGCCAGCAGTTACGGGCGGACTTTTGGGTATGGCTACACCTTC

d_call: TRBD1
cdr3_length: 13
v_call: TRBV20-1
j_call: TRBJ1-5
clone_size: few
cdr3_aa: CSGQGAGNQPQHF
cdr3_nt: TGCAGTGGACAGGGGGCTGGCAATCAGCCCCAGCATTTT

d_call: TRBD1
cdr3_length: 13
v_call: TRBV10-3
j_call: TRBJ1-2
clone_size: few
cdr3_aa: CAISGGTAGGYTF
cdr3_nt: TGTGCCATCAGTGGAGGGACAGCTGGGGGCTACACCTTC

d_call: .
cdr3_length: 12
v_call: TRBV20-1
j_call: TRBJ2-5
clone_size: few
cdr3_aa: CSATEIIETQYF
cdr3_nt: TGCAGTGCTACCGAGATTATAGAGACCCAGTACTTC

d_call: TRBD1
cdr3_length: 14
v_call: TRBV20-1
j_call: TRBJ1-4
clone_size: many
cdr3_aa: CSARNRGGNEKLFF
cdr3_nt: TGCAGTGCTAGGAACAGGGGAGGTAATGAAAAACTGTTTTTT

d_call: .
cdr3_length: 12
v_call: TRBV20-1
j_call: TRBJ1-6
clone_size: few
cdr3_aa: CSARTPNSPLHF
cdr3_nt: TGCAGTGCTAGGACTCCTAATTCACCCCTCCACTTT

d_call: TRBD2
cdr3_length: 14
v_call: TRBV20-1
j_call: TRBJ2-2
clone_size: .
cdr3_aa: CSARELADTGELFF
cdr3_nt: TGCAGTGCTAGAGAACTAGCGGACACCGGGGAGCTGTTTTTT

d_call: .
cdr3_length: 14
v_call: TRBV6-1
j_call: TRBJ1-1
clone_size: .
cdr3_aa: CASSKGTMNTEAFF
cdr3_nt: TGTGCCAGCAGTAAAGGGACAATGAACACTGAAGCTTTCTTT

d_call: .
cdr3_length: 15
v_call: TRBV15
j_call: TRBJ2-5
clone_size: .
cdr3_aa: CATSSDPAVQETQYF
cdr3_nt: TGTGCCACCAGCAGTGACCCCGCGGTCCAAGAGACCCAGTACTTC

d_call: TRBD1
cdr3_length: 16
v_call: TRBV5-1
j_call: TRBJ2-5
clone_size: .
cdr3_aa: CASSLTGQGDQETQYF
cdr3_nt: TGCGCCAGCAGCCTAACGGGACAGGGGGACCAAGAGACCCAGTACTTC

d_call: .
cdr3_length: 14
v_call: TRBV12-3/TRBV12-4
j_call: TRBJ2-3
clone_size: .
cdr3_aa: CASRVRITTDTQYF
cdr3_nt: TGTGCCAGCAGGGTGAGGATCACGACAGATACGCAGTATTTT

d_call: .
cdr3_length: 18
v_call: TRBV12-3/TRBV12-4
j_call: TRBJ2-6
clone_size: many
cdr3_aa: CASSFSPGRYSGANVLTF
cdr3_nt: TGTGCCAGCAGTTTTAGTCCGGGACGGTACTCTGGGGCCAACGTCCTGACTTTC

d_call: TRBD2
cdr3_length: 16
v_call: TRBV9
j_call: TRBJ2-3
clone_size: .
cdr3_aa: CASSSQLAGRGDTQYF
cdr3_nt: TGTGCCAGCAGCTCTCAATTAGCGGGGCGGGGCGATACGCAGTATTTT

d_call: .
cdr3_length: 14
v_call: TRBV11-2
j_call: TRBJ2-7
clone_size: .
cdr3_aa: CASSSLRDGYEQYF
cdr3_nt: TGTGCCAGCAGCTCACTGAGGGACGGCTACGAGCAGTACTTC

d_call: .
cdr3_length: 14
v_call: TRBV20-1
j_call: TRBJ2-3
clone_size: .
cdr3_aa: CSASGGSSTDTQYF
cdr3_nt: TGCAGTGCTAGTGGTGGATCTAGCACAGATACGCAGTATTTT

d_call: TRBD2
cdr3_length: 15
v_call: TRBV12-3/TRBV12-4
j_call: TRBJ2-7
clone_size: few
cdr3_aa: CASSPLLAGIDEQYF
cdr3_nt: TGTGCCAGCAGTCCCCTCCTAGCGGGAATCGACGAGCAGTACTTC

d_call: TRBD2
cdr3_length: 17
v_call: TRBV4-2
j_call: TRBJ2-1
clone_size: few
cdr3_aa: CASSQEGSSGGASEQFF
cdr3_nt: TGTGCCAGCAGCCAAGAAGGGTCTAGCGGGGGGGCCAGTGAGCAGTTCTTC

d_call: .
cdr3_length: 14
v_call: TRBV15
j_call: TRBJ2-3
clone_size: .
cdr3_aa: CATSRDSAEDTQYF
cdr3_nt: TGTGCCACCAGCAGAGATTCAGCCGAAGATACGCAGTATTTT

d_call: .
cdr3_length: 15
v_call: TRBV5-1
j_call: TRBJ2-3
clone_size: .
cdr3_aa: CASTVASISTDTQYF
cdr3_nt: TGCGCCAGCACGGTGGCCTCGATTAGCACAGATACGCAGTATTTT

d_call: .
cdr3_length: 11
v_call: TRBV19
j_call: TRBJ2-3
clone_size: few
cdr3_aa: CASSVMDTQYF
cdr3_nt: TGTGCCAGTAGTGTGATGGATACGCAGTATTTT

d_call: .
cdr3_length: 13
v_call: TRBV20-1
j_call: TRBJ2-3
clone_size: many
cdr3_aa: CSAGRGSTDTQYF
cdr3_nt: TGCAGTGCTGGCAGGGGAAGCACAGATACGCAGTATTTT

d_call: .
cdr3_length: 15
v_call: TRBV4-3
j_call: TRBJ2-3
clone_size: .
cdr3_aa: CASSQAGWGKDTQYF
cdr3_nt: TGCGCCAGCAGCCAAGCTGGGTGGGGCAAAGATACGCAGTATTTT

d_call: .
cdr3_length: 15
v_call: TRBV5-6
j_call: TRBJ1-4
clone_size: few
cdr3_aa: CASSYGRGLNEKLFF
cdr3_nt: TGTGCCAGCAGCTACGGGAGGGGTCTTAATGAAAAACTGTTTTTT

d_call: .
cdr3_length: 15
v_call: TRBV2
j_call: TRBJ2-1
clone_size: .
cdr3_aa: CASSAQIAEYNEQFF
cdr3_nt: TGTGCCAGCAGTGCCCAGATAGCGGAGTACAATGAGCAGTTCTTC

d_call: TRBD2
cdr3_length: 14
v_call: TRBV20-1
j_call: TRBJ2-1
clone_size: .
cdr3_aa: CSGIPGLAGEVQFF
cdr3_nt: TGCAGTGGGATACCGGGACTAGCGGGGGAAGTACAGTTCTTC

d_call: .
cdr3_length: 18
v_call: TRBV15
j_call: TRBJ2-3
clone_size: few
cdr3_aa: CATSRAIGSEVSTDTQYF
cdr3_nt: TGTGCCACCAGCAGAGCTATTGGGTCAGAAGTTAGCACAGATACGCAGTATTTT